This T cell receptor (beta chain) was recorded in a study of T cell repertoires in cytomegalovirus infection. TCRdb called the reads again in MiXCR, with one record for every CDR3 protein. The table shows 300,000 to 450,000 distinct CDR3 sequences, with 15% to 20% occurring only once. Study-level points and caveats: HLA-C-restricted TCR beta clonotypes specific for CMV led the ex vivo response. Of the TCR beta families, the public ones yielded a cumulative frequency that identified carriers of CMV plus the relevant HLA.

About this clonotype itself: What it binds is not known.

Germline V CDR1 and CDR2: SNHLY, FYNNEI. The V and J ends lost 0 bases and 9 bases respectively, with 8 bases between them. CDR3 length: 12 residues. This TCR came from a human donor in good health (CMV status not recorded). Some clones in this sample may be carry-over from other donors' samples. The sequenced sample was PBMCs. The genes are TRBV2 and TRBJ1-1; a weak D match, TRBD1 (5 bases). The CDR3 nucleotides read TGTGCCAGCAGTGAAGCGGGGACTCAAGCTTTCTTT. This translates into CASSEAGTQAFF.